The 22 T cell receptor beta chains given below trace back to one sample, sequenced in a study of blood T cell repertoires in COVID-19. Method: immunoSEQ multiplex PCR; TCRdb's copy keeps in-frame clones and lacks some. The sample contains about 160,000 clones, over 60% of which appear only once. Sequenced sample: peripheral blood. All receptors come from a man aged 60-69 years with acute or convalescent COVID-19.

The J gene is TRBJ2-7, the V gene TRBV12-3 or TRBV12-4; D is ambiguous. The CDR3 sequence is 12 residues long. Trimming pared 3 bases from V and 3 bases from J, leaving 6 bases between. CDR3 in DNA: TGTGCCAGCAGTTTGAACGGCTACGAGCAGTACTTC. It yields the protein CASSLNGYEQYF.

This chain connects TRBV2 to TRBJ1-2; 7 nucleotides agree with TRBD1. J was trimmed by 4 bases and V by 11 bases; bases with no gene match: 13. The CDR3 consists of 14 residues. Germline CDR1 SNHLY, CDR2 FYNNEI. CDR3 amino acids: CACRRDSEFYGYTF. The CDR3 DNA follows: TGTGCCTGCCGACGGGACAGCGAATTCTATGGCTACACCTTC.

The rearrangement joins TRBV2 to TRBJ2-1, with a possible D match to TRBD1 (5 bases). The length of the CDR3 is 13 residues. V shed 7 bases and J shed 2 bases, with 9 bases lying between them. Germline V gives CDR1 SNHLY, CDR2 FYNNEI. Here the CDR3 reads CASTGYPYNEQFF. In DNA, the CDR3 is TGTGCCAGCACAGGGTACCCCTACAATGAGCAGTTCTTC.

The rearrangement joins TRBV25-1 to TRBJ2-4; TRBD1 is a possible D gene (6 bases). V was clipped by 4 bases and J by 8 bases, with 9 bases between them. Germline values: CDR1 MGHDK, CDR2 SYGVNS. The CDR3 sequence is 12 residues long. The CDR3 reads CASSGTGHIQYF. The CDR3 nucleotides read TGTGCCAGCAGTGGTACAGGGCACATTCAGTACTTC.

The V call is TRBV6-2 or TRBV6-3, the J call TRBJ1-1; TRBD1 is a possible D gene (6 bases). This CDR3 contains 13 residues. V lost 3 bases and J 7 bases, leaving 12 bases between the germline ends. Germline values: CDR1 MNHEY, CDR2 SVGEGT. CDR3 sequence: CASSYSRGIEAFF. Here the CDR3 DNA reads TGTGCCAGCAGTTATTCGAGGGGGATTGAAGCTTTCTTT.

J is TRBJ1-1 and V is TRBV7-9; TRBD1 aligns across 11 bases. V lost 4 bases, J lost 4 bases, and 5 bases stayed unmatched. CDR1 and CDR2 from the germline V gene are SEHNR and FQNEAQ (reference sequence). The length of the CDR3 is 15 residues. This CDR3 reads CASSSSDRGLTEAFF. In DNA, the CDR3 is TGTGCCAGCAGCTCTTCGGACAGGGGGCTCACTGAAGCTTTCTTT. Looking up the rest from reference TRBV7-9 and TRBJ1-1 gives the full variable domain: DTGVSQNPRHKITKRGQNVTFRCDPISEHNRLYWYRQTLGQGPEFLTYFQNEAQLEKSRLLSDRFSAERPKGSFSTLEIQRTEQGDSAMYLCASSSSDRGLTEAFFGQGTRLTVV.

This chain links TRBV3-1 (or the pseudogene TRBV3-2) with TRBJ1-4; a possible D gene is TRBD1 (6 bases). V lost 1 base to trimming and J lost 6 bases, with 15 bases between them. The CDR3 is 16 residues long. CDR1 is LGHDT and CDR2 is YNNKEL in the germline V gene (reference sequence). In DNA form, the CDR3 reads TGTGCCAGCAGCCAAGCCCAGGGGAGTGTTTATGAAAAACTGTTTTTT. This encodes CASSQAQGSVYEKLFF.

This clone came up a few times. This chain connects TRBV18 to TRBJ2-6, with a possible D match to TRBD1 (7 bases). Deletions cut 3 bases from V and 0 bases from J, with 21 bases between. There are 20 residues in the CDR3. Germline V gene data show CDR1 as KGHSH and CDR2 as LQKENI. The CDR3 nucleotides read TGTGCCAGCTCACCGTTCGGACTAAGGGGGCAACGCTCTGGGGCCAACGTCCTGACTTTC. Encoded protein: CASSPFGLRGQRSGANVLTF.

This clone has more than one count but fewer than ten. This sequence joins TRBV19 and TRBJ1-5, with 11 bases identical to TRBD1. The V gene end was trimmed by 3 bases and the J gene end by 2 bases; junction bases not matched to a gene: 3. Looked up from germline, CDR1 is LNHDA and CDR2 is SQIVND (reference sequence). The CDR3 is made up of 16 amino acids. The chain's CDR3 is CASSIVGQGGNQPQHF. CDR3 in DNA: TGTGCCAGTAGTATCGTGGGACAGGGGGGCAATCAGCCCCAGCATTTT.

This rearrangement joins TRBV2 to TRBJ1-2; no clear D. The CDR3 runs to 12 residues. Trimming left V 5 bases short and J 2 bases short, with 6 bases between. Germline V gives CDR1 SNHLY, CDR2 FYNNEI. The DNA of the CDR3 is TGTGCCAGCAGTACAGCCAACTATGGCTACACCTTC. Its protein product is CASSTANYGYTF.

The CDR3 spells CASSPDTYEQYF. In DNA form, the CDR3 reads TGTGCCAGCAGTCCGGACACGTACGAGCAGTACTTC. This chain connects TRBV12-3 or TRBV12-4 to TRBJ2-7; D is possibly TRBD1 (5 bases). Trimming stripped 5 bases from V and 4 bases from J, with 9 bases between. The CDR3 is made up of 12 amino acids.

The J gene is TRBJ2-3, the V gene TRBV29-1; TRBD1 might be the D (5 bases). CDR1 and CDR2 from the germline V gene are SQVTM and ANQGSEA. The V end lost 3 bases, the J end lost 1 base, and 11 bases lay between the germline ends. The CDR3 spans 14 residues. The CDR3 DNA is TGCAGCGTTGATCAGGGTAGGGGCACAGATACGCAGTATTTT. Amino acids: CSVDQGRGTDTQYF.

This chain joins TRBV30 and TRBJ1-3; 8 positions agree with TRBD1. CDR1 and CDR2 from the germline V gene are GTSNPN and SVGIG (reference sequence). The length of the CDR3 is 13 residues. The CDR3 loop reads CASDRASGNTIYF. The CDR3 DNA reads TGTGCTTCGGACAGGGCTTCTGGAAACACCATATATTTT.

CDR3 nucleotides: TGTGCCAGCTCACCCTTGGCAGCGGGGGCCGGGATCACCTACAATGAGCAGTTCTTC. This gives the protein CASSPLAAGAGITYNEQFF. The rearrangement uses TRBV27 and TRBJ2-1; 8 nucleotides match TRBD2. The CDR3 extends over 19 amino acids. V trimming: 8 bases; J trimming: 2 bases; junction bases outside the gene matches: 20. Per germline, CDR1 MNHEY and CDR2 SMNVEV (reference sequence).

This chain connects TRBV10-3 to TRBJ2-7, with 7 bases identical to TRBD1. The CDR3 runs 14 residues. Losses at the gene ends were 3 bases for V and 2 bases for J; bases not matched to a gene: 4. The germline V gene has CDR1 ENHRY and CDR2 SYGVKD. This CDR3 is CAISEAGGPYEQYF. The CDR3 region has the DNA TGTGCCATCAGTGAAGCAGGGGGTCCCTACGAGCAGTACTTC.

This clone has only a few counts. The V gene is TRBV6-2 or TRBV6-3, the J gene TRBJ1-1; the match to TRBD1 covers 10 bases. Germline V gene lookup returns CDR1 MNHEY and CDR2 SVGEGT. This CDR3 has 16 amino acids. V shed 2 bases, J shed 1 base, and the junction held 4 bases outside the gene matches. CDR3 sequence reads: CASSYTRTGGNTEAFF. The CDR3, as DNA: TGTGCCAGCAGTTACACCCGGACAGGGGGGAACACTGAAGCTTTCTTT.

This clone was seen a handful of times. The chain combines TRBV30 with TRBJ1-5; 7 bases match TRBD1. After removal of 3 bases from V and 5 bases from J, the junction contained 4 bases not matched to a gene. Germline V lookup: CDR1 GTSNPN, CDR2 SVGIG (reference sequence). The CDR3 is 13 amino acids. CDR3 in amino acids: CAWSGQVDQPQHF. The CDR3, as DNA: TGTGCCTGGAGCGGACAGGTCGATCAGCCCCAGCATTTT.

The CDR3 DNA reads as TGTGCCACCAGACAGGGATCGAACACCGGGGAGCTGTTTTTT. This encodes CATRQGSNTGELFF. V usage is TRBV24-1 and J usage is TRBJ2-2, with a possible D match to TRBD1 (6 bases). Germline V lookup: CDR1 KGHDR, CDR2 SFDVKD. Trimming left V 7 bases short and J 0 bases short, with 8 bases between. This CDR3 is built from 14 residues.

This CDR3 is CASSLVPLRQSSTDTQYF. DNA for the CDR3: TGTGCCAGCAGCTTAGTACCCCTCCGACAGTCTAGCACAGATACGCAGTATTTT. The genes are TRBV11-2 and TRBJ2-3; D is possibly TRBD1 (5 bases). This CDR3 has 18 residues. Germline loops: CDR1 SGHAT, CDR2 FQNNGV. Trimming left V 1 base short and J 0 bases short, with 17 bases between. The complete variable domain, with remaining parts taken from reference TRBV11-2 and TRBJ2-3, reads EAGVAQSPRYKIIEKRQSVAFWCNPISGHATLYWYQQILGQGPKLLIQFQNNGVVDDSQLPKDRFSAERLKGVDSTLKIQPAKLEDSAVYLCASSLVPLRQSSTDTQYFGPGTRLTVL.

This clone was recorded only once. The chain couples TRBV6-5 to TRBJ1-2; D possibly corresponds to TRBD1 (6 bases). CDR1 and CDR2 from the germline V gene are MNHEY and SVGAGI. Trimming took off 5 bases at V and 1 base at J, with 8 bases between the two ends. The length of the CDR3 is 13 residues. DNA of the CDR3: TGTGCCAGCAGTACAGGGTTTAACTATGGCTACACCTTC. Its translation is CASSTGFNYGYTF.

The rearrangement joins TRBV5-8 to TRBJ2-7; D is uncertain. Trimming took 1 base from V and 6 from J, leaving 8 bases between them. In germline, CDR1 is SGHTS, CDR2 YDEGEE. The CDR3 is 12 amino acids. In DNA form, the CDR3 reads TGTGCCAGCAGCTTGCTCGTCAGCGAGCAGTACTTC. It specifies CASSLLVSEQYF.

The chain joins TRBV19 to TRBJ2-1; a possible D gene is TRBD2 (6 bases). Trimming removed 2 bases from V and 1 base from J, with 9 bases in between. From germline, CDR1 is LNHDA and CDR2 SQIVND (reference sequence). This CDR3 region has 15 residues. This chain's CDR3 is CASSISGGSYNEQFF. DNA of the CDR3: TGTGCCAGTAGTATATCCGGGGGTTCCTACAATGAGCAGTTCTTC.